This T cell receptor (beta chain) was captured in a study of PD-1 blockade in classical Hodgkin lymphoma. As for the study in general: Each patient was given nivolumab 3 mg/kg through a vein every 2 weeks.

This table comes from immunoSEQ multiplex PCR, and its TCRdb copy is limited to in-frame clones, with some not included. The table lists fewer than 110,000 clones, around 89% of them singletons. In the case of this clone: Its matching antigen is unknown.

The V gene's germline CDR1 is SGDLS and CDR2 YYNGEE. V gave up 4 bases and J gave up 1 base, with 11 bases separating them. The CDR3 is 14 residues long. All patients experienced relapse after autologous stem cell transplantation, and brentuximab vedotin exposure was variable. Whole-study findings and limits: Repertoire difference causes, possibly disease activity or prior therapy, remain undefined. Among the patients, those starting nivolumab under 1 year after ASCT were excluded. For complete responders, baseline diversity was comparable to that of newly diagnosed patients.

This chain joins TRBV9 and TRBJ1-1, with D unclear. The clonotype originates from a human donor with classical Hodgkin lymphoma. This sample comprised peripheral blood mononuclear cells (PBMCs), obtained before the second cycle of nivolumab. CDR3 amino acids: CASSFGWTNTEAFF. CDR3 nucleotide sequence: TGTGCCAGCAGCTTCGGTTGGACGAACACTGAAGCTTTCTTT.